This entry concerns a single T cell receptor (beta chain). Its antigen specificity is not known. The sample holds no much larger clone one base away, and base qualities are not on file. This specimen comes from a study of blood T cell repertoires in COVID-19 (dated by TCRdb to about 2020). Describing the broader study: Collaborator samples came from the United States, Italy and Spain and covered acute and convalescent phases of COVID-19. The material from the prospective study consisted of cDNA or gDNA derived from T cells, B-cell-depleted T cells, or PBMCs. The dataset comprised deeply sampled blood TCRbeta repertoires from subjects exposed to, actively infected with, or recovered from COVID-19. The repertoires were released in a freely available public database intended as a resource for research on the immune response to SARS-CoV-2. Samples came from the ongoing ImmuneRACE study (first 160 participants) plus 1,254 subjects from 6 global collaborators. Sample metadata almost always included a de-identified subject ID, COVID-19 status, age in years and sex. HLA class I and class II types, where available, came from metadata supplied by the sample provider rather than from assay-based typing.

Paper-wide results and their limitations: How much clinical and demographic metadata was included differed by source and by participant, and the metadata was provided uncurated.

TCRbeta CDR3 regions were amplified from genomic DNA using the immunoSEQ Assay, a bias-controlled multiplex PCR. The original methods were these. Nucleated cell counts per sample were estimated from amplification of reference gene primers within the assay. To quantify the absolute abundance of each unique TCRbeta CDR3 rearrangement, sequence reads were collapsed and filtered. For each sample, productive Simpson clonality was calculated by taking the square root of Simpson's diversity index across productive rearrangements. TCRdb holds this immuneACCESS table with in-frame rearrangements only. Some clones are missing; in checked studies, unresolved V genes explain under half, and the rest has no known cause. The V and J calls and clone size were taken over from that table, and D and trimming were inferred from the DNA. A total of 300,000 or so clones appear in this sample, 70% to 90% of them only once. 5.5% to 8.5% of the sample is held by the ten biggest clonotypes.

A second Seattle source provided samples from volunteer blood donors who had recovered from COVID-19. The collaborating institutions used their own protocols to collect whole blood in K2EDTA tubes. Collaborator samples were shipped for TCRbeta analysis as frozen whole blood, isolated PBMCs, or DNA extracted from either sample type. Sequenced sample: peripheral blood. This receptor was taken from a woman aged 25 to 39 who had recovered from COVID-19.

The DNA sequence is TGTGCCAGCAGTTACGGGACAGCCAAGGGAGAGACCCAGTACTTC. It encodes CASSYGTAKGETQYF. The receptor chain draws on TRBV6-2 or TRBV6-3 and TRBJ2-5; TRBD1 lines up with 7 middle nucleotides. Trimming accounts for 2 bases at V and 4 bases at J, while the number of junction bases matched to no gene is 7. CDR3 length: 15 amino acids, cysteine to phenylalanine. CDR3 DNA is the only sequence kept; it has 45 bases, read in frame from the first base. Taken from the germline V gene, the CDR1 and CDR2 loops are MNHEY and SVGEGT.